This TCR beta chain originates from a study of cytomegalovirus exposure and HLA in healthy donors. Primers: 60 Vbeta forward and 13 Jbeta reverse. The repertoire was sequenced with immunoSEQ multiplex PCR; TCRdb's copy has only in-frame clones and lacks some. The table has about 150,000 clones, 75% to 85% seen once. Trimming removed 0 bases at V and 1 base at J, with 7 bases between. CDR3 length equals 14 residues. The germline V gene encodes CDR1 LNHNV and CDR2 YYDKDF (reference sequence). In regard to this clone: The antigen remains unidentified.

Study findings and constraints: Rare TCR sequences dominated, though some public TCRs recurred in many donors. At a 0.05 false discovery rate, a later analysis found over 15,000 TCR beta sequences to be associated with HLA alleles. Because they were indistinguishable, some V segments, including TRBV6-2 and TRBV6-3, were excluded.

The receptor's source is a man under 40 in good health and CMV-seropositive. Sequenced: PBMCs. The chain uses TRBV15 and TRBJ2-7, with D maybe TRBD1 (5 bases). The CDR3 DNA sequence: TGTGCCACCAGCAGAGATAAGGGGTCCTACGAGCAGTACTTC. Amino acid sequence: CATSRDKGSYEQYF.